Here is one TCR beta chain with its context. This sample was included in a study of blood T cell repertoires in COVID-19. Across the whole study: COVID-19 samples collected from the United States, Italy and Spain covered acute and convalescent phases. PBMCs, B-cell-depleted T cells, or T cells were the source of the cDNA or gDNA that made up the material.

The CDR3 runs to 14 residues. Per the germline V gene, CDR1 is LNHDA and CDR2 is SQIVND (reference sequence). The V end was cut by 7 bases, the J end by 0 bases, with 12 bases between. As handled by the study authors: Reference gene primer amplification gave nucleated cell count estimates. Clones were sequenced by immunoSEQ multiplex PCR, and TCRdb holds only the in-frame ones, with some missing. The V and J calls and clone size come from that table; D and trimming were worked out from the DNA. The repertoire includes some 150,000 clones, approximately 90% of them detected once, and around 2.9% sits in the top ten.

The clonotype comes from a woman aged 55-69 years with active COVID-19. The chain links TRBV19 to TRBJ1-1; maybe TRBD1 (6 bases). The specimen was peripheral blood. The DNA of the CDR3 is TGTGCCAGTACTCCGGGACATGTGAACACTGAAGCTTTCTTT. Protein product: CASTPGHVNTEAFF.